A single count supports the clone carrying this T cell receptor (beta chain). Its cognate antigen is unknown. The sample is drawn from a study of cytomegalovirus exposure and HLA in healthy donors. Regarding the study as a whole: A highly shared variant cluster was judged a likely technical artifact.

This CDR3 region has 14 residues. The ends were cut back, 6 bases at V and 8 bases at J, with 17 bases in the middle. Germline lookup yields CDR1 MNHEY and CDR2 SMNVEV (reference sequence). PCR employed 60 Vbeta and 13 Jbeta primers. Data came from immunoSEQ multiplex PCR; TCRdb stores just in-frame clones and leaves some out. The profile shows about 85,000 clones, over 70% of them singletons. The rearrangement links TRBV27 to TRBJ1-3; tentative D call: TRBD1 (5 bases). Sequencing used PBMCs. This receptor was identified in a boy aged 5-17 years in good health and CMV-seronegative. CDR3 sequence: CASSVGRAIDTIYF. The CDR3 DNA is TGTGCCAGCAGCGTCGGCAGGGCTATAGACACCATATATTTT.